These 13 T cell receptor beta chains came from one sample sequenced in a study of CXCR3-negative and CXCR3-positive naive CD8 T cells. Study-wide results and limits: More hydrophobic TRB CDR3s were found in CXCR3-positive naive cells than in CXCR3-negative naive cells.

UMI-labeled 5' RACE TRB cDNA libraries were prepared from the cells. TCRdb re-called the 5' RACE reads and shows each CDR3 protein once, DNA omitted. The sample has 85,000 to 130,000 distinct CDR3 sequences. No cognate antigen is known for these TCRs. Input material: naive CXCR3+ CD8+ T cells from blood. Subset denoted: CD45RO-CCR7+CD27+CD95- naive CD8+ T cells expressing CXCR3 (TNR3+). All receptors derive from a human donor in good health. Some clones in this sample may be carry-over from other donors' samples.

The J gene is TRBJ1-1, the V gene TRBV7-7; checking the TCRdb D call of TRBD1 is not possible without DNA. Germline lookup yields CDR1 SSHAT and CDR2 FNYEAQ (reference sequence). The CDR3 loop spans 15 amino acids. The CDR3: CASSPPGLLNTEAFF.

The chain couples TRBV7-9 to TRBJ2-7; with no DNA, the TCRdb D assignment of TRBD2 cannot be verified. CDR3 length: 14 amino acids. CDR1 SEHNR and CDR2 FQNEAQ come from the germline V gene (reference sequence). CDR3 residues: CASSSRLDPYEQYF.

The rearrangement links TRBV10-3 to TRBJ2-1; TCRdb indicates TRBD2, and absent DNA this call remains unverified. This CDR3 region has 15 residues. Germline CDR1 ENHRY, CDR2 SYGVKD. The CDR3: CAISESGEGSGEQFF.

This chain connects TRBV27 to TRBJ1-5. The CDR3 loop spans 16 amino acids. Germline CDR1 MNHEY, CDR2 SMNVEV (reference sequence). The CDR3 loop reads CASSLSGYSIAAPQHF.

The V gene is TRBV12-3 or TRBV12-4, the J gene TRBJ2-7; without DNA, the TCRdb call of TRBD1 cannot be checked. The CDR3 sequence is 13 residues long. CDR3 in amino acids: CASSFGTAYEQYF.

The chain uses TRBV5-4 and TRBJ2-5; TCRdb returns TRBD2, unconfirmable since there is no DNA. The CDR3 has 13 residues. In germline, CDR1 is SGHNT, CDR2 YYREEE (reference sequence). The CDR3 sequence: CASGGRSQETQYF.

CDR3 loop: CASRDNSYEQYF. The chain couples TRBV7-8 to TRBJ2-7; the TCRdb D gene call, TRBD1, has no DNA to confirm it. The CDR3 is 12 amino acids. Germline CDR1 is SGHVS and CDR2 is FQNEAQ.

The chain combines TRBV4-2 with TRBJ1-1; no DNA is available, so the TRBD1 call from TCRdb remains unchecked. CDR3 size: 16 residues. CDR1 is LGHNA and CDR2 is YNFKEQ in the germline V gene. The CDR3 loop is CASSQTTGGSDTEAFF.

The chain joins TRBV6-2 or TRBV6-3 to TRBJ2-2; the D call from TCRdb, TRBD2, cannot be confirmed without DNA. The CDR3 covers 15 residues. Germline V gene sequence: CDR1 MNHEY, CDR2 SVGEGT. The CDR3 reads CASSQLSGRVWELFF.

The V gene is TRBV20-1, the J gene TRBJ2-1; TCRdb proposes TRBD2, but this gene call is untestable without DNA. CDR3 length: 11 amino acids. Germline-derived CDR1 and CDR2 are DFQATT and SNEGSKA (reference sequence). This chain's CDR3 is CGRLVYNEQFF.

The V gene is TRBV7-9, the J gene TRBJ2-7; TCRdb returns TRBD2, unconfirmable since there is no DNA. Germline loops: CDR1 SEHNR, CDR2 FQNEAQ (reference sequence). CDR3 length: 17 amino acids. This CDR3 is CASSGTSSRGTWYEQYF.

The chain has TRBV6-5 and TRBJ2-7; TCRdb's assignment of TRBD1 cannot be checked, as there is no DNA. Germline CDR1 and CDR2: MNHEY and SVGAGI. This CDR3 has 12 amino acids. CDR3 in amino acids: CASSSDTYEQYF.

J is TRBJ2-4 and V is TRBV6-1; there is no DNA to check the TCRdb D call of TRBD1. This CDR3 is 12 amino acids long. The germline gives CDR1 MNHNS, CDR2 SASEGT. The CDR3 loop reads CASSDLTGIQYF.